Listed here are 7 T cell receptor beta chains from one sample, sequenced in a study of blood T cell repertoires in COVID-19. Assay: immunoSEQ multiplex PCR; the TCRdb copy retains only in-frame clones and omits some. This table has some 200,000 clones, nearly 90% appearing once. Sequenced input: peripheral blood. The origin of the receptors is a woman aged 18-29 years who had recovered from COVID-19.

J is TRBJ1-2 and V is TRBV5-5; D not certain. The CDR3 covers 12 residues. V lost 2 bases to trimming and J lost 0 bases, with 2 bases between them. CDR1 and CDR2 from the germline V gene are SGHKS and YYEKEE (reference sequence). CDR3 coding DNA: TGTGCCAGCAGCTTCACTAACTATGGCTACACCTTC. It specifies CASSFTNYGYTF.

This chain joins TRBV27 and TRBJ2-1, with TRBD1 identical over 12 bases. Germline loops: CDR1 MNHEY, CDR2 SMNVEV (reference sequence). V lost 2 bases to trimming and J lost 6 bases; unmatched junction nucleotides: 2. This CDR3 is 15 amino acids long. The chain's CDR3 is CASSLGTGGLNEQFF. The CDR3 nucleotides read TGTGCCAGCAGTTTAGGGACAGGGGGCCTCAATGAGCAGTTCTTC.

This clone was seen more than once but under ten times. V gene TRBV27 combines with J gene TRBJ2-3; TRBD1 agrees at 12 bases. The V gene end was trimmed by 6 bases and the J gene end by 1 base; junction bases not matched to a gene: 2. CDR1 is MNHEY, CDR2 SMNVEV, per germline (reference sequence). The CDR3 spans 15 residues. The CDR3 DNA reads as TGTGCCAGCAGGGGGACAGGGGGCGGCACAGATACGCAGTATTTT. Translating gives CASRGTGGGTDTQYF.

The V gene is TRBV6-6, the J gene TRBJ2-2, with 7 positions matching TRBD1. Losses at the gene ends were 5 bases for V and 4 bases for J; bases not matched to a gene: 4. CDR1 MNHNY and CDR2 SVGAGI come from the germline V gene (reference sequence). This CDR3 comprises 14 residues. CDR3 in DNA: TGTGCCAGCAGTACGACAGGGAGCACCGGGGAGCTGTTTTTT. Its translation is CASSTTGSTGELFF.

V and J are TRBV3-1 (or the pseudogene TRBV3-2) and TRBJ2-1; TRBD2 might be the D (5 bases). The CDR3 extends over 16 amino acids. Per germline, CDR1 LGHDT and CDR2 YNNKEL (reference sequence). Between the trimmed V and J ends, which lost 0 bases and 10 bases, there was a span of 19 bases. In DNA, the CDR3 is TGTGCCAGCAGCCAAGAAGAGCGGTACACAATGAAGGAGCAGTTCTTC. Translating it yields CASSQEERYTMKEQFF.

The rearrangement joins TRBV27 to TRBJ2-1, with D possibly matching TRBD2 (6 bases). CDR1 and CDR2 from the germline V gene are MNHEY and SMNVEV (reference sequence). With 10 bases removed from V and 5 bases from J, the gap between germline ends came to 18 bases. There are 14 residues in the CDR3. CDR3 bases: TGTGCCATCGCAGCTCGGACTACTAACAATGAGCAGTTCTTC. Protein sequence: CAIAARTTNNEQFF.

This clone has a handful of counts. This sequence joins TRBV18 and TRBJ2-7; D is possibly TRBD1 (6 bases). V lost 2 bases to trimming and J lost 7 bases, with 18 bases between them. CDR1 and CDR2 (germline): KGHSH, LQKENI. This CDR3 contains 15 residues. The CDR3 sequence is CASSPKTGLREEQYF. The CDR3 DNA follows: TGTGCCAGCTCACCAAAAACAGGGTTGAGGGAGGAGCAGTACTTC. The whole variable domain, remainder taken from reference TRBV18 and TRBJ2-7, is NAGVMQNPRHLVRRRGQEARLRCSPMKGHSHVYWYRQLPEEGLKFMVYLQKENIIDESGMPKERFSAEFPKEGPSILRIQQVVRGDSAAYFCASSPKTGLREEQYFGPGTRLTVT.